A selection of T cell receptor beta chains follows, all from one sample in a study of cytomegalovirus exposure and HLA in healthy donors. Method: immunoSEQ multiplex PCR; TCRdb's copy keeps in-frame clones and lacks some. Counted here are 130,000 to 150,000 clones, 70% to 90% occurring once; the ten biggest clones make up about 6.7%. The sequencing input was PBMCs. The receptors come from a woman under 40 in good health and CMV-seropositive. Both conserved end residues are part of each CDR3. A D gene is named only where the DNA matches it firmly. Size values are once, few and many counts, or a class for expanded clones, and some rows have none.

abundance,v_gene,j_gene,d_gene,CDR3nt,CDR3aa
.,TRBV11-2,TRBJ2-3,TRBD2,TGTGCCAGCAGCTTAGGAGCGTTAGCGGGAGTCTCAGATACGCAGTATTTT,CASSLGALAGVSDTQYF
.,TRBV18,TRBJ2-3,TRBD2,TGTGCCAGCTCTCGTGGACTAGCGGGGCCCGGGGATACGCAGTATTTT,CASSRGLAGPGDTQYF
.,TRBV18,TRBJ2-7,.,TGTGCCAGCTCACCCGCAGGGGATGGCGAGCAGTACTTC,CASSPAGDGEQYF
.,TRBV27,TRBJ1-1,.,TGTGCCAGCAGTTTATCTGGCGGGGGGGCGGTCACTGAAGCTTTCTTT,CASSLSGGGAVTEAFF
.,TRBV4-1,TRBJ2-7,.,TGCGCCAGCAGCCAAGAAGGAATTCGCGGGCAGAGATCCTACGAGCAGTACTTC,CASSQEGIRGQRSYEQYF
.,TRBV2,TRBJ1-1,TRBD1,TGTGCCAGCAGCTACAGGGGGACGGCTTTCTTT,CASSYRGTAFF
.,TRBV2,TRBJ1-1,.,TGTGCCAGCAGCGAAACAGGGATGGGGAACACTGAAGCTTTCTTT,CASSETGMGNTEAFF
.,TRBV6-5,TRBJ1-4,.,TGTGCCAGCAGTTACCTACCGGGTCTCACCAATGAAAAACTGTTTTTT,CASSYLPGLTNEKLFF
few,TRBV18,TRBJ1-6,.,TGTGCCAGCTCACCTAGAGCGACCTTAACCTCACCCCTCCACTTT,CASSPRATLTSPLHF
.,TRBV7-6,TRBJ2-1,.,TGTGCCAGCAGCTTAGAACAGAGCTCCTACAATGAGCAGTTCTTC,CASSLEQSSYNEQFF
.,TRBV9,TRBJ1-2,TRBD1,TGTGCCAGCAGCACCCGGACAGGGGGCGATTACTATGGCTACACCTTC,CASSTRTGGDYYGYTF
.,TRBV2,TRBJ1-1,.,TGTGCCAGCAGTGATCAGGGTTACACTGAAGCTTTCTTT,CASSDQGYTEAFF
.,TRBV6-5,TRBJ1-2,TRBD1,TGTGCCAGCAGTCAATTCTCAGGGGGCGGAAATGGCTACACCTTC,CASSQFSGGGNGYTF
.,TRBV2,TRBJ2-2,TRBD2,TGTGCCAGCTCCCCTAGCGGACGGACCGGGGAGCTGTTTTTT,CASSPSGRTGELFF
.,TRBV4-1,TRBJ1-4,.,TGCGCCAGCAGCCAAAGTGGGAGAGATGAAAAACTGTTTTTT,CASSQSGRDEKLFF
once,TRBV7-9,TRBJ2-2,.,TGTGCCAGCCTGCGGATGAACACCGGGGAGCTGTTTTTT,CASLRMNTGELFF
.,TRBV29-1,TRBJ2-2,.,TGCAGCGTTTTTAGTGCCGCGAACACCGGGGAGCTGTTTTTT,CSVFSAANTGELFF